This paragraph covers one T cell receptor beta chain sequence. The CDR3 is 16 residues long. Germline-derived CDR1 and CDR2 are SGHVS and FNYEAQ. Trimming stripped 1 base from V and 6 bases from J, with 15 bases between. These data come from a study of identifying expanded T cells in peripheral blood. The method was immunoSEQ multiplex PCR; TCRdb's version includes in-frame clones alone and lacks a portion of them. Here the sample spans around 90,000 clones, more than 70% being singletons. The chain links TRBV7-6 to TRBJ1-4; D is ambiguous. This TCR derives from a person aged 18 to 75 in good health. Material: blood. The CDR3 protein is CASSLESGFDYEKLFF. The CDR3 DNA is TGTGCCAGCAGCTTAGAGTCCGGATTCGACTATGAAAAACTGTTTTTT.